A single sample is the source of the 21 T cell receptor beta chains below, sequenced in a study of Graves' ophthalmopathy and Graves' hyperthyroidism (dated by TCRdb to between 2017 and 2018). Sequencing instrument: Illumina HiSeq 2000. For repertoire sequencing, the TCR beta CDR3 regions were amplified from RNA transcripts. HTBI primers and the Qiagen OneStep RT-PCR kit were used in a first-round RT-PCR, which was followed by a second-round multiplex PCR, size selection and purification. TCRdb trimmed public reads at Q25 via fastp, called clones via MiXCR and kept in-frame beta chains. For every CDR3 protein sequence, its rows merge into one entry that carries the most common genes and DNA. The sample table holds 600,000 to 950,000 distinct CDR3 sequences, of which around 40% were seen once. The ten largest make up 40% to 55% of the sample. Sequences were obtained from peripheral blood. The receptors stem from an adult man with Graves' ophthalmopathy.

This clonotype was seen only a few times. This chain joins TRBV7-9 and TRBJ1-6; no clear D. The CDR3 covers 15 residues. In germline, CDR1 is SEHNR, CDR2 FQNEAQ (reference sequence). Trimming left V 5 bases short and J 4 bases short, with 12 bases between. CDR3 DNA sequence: TGTGCCAGCAGCAGCCGAATAGCATATAATTCACCCCTCCACTTT. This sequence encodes CASSSRIAYNSPLHF.

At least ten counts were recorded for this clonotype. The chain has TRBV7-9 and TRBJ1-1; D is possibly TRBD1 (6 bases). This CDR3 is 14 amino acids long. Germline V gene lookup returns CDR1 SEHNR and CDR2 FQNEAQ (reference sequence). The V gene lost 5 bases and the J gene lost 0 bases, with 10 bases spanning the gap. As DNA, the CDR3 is TGTGCCAGCAGCCCAGAGGGGGTGAACACTGAAGCTTTCTTT. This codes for CASSPEGVNTEAFF.

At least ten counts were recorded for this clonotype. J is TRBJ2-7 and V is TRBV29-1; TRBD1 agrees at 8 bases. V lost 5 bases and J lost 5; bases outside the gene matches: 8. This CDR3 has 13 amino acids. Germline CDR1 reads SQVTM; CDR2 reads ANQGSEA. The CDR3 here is CSVWDRRDNEQYF. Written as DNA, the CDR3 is TGCAGCGTTTGGGACAGGAGAGACAACGAGCAGTACTTC.

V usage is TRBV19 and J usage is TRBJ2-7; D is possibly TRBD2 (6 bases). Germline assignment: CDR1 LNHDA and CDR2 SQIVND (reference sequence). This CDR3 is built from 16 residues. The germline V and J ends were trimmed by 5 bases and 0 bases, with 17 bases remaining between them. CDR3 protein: CASSGELASSSYEQYF. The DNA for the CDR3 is TGTGCCAGTAGTGGGGAGCTAGCGAGTAGCTCCTACGAGCAGTACTTC. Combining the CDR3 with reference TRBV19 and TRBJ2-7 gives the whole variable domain DGGITQSPKYLFRKEGQNVTLSCEQNLNHDAMYWYRQDPGQGLRLIYYSQIVNDFQKGDIAEGYSVSREKKESFPLTVTSAQKNPTAFYLCASSGELASSSYEQYFGPGTRLTVT.

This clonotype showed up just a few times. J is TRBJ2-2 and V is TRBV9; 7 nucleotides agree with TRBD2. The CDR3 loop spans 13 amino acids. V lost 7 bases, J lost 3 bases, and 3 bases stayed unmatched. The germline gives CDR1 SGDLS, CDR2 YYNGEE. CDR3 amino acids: CASASGYTGELFF. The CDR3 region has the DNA TGTGCCAGCGCTAGCGGTTACACCGGGGAGCTGTTTTTT.

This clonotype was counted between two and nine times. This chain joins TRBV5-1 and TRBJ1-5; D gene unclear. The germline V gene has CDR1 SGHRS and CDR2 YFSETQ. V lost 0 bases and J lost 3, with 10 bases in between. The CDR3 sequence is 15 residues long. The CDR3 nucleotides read TGCGCCAGCAGCTTGGTCAGTCAGGCCAATCAGCCCCAGCATTTT. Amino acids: CASSLVSQANQPQHF.

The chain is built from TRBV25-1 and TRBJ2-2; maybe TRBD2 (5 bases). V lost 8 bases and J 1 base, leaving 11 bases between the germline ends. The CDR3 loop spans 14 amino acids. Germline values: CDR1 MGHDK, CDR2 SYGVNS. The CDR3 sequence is CASVYGVNTGELFF. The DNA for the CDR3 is TGTGCCAGCGTCTACGGGGTGAACACCGGGGAGCTGTTTTTT.

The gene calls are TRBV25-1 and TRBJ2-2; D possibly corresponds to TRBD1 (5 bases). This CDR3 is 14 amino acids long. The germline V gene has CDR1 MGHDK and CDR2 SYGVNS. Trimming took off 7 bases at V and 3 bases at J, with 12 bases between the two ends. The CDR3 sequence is CASNQAGYTGELFF. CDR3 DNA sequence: TGTGCCAGCAATCAGGCAGGGTACACCGGGGAGCTGTTTTTT.

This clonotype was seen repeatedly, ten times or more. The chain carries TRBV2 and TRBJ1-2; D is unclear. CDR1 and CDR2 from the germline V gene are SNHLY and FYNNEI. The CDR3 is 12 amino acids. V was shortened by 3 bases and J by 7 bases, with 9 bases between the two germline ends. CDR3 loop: CASSESKAGYTF. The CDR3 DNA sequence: TGTGCCAGCAGTGAGTCAAAGGCTGGCTACACCTTC. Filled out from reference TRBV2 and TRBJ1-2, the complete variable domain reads EPEVTQTPSHQVTQMGQEVILRCVPISNHLYFYWYRQILGQKVEFLVSFYNNEISEKSEIFDDQFSVERPDGSNFTLKIRSTKLEDSAMYFCASSESKAGYTFGSGTRLTVV.

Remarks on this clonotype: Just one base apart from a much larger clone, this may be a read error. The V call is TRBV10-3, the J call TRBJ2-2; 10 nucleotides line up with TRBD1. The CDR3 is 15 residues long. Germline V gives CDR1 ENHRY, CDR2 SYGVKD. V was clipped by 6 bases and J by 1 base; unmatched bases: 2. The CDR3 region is CAISGTGENTGELFF. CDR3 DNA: TGTGCCATCAGCGGGACAGGGGAGAACACCGGGGAGCTGTTTTTT.

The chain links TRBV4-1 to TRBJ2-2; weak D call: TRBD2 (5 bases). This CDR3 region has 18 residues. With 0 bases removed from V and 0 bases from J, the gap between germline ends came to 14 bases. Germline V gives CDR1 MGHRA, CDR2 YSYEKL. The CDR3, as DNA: TGCGCCAGCAGCCAAGATAGGAGAGCGGTCGCGAACACCGGGGAGCTGTTTTTT. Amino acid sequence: CASSQDRRAVANTGELFF.

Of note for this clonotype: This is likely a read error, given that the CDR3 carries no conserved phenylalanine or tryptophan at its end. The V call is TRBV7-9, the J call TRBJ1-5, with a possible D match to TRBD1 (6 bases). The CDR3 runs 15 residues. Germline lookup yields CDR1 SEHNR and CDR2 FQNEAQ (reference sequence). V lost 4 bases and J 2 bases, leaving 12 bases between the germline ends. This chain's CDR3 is CASSSSGAGNQPQHL. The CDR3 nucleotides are TGTGCCAGCAGCTCTTCGGGGGCGGGCAATCAGCCCCAGCATCTT.

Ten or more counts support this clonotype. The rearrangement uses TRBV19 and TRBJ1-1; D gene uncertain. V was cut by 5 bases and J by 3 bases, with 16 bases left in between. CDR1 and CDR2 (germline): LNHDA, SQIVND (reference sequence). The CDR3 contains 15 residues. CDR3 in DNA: TGTGCCAGTAGTCCCCGTCGAGGGATCGACACTGAAGCTTTCTTT. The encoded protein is CASSPRRGIDTEAFF.

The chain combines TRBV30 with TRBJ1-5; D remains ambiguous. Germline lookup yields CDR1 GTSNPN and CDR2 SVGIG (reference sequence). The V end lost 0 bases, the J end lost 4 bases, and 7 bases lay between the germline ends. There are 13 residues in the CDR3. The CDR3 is CAWSVLGNQPQHF. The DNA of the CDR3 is TGTGCCTGGAGTGTACTTGGGAATCAGCCCCAGCATTTT.

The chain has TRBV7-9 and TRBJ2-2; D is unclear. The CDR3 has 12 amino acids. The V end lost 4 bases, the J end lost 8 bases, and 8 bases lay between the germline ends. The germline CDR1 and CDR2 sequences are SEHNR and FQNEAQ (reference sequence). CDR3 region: CASSYASGELFF. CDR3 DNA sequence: TGTGCCAGCAGCTACGCATCAGGGGAGCTGTTTTTT.

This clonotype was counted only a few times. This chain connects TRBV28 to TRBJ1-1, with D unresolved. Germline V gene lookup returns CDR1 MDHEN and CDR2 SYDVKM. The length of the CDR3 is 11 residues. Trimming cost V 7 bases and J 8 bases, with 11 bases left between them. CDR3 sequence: CASTSVQEAFF. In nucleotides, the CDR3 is TGTGCCAGCACTTCCGTGCAGGAAGCTTTCTTT.

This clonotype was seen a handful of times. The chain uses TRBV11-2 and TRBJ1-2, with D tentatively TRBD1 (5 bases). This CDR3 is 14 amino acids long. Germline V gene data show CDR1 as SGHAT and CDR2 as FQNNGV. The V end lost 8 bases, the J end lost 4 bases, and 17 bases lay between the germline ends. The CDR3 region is CASSRLRQFYGYTF. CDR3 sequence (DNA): TGTGCCAGCTCCCGACTTAGACAGTTCTATGGCTACACCTTC.

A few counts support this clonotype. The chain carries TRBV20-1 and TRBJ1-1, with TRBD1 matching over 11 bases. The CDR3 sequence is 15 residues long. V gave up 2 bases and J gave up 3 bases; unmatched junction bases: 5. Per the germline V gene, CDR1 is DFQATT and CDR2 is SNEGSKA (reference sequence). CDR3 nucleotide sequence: TGCAGTGCTAGATCCGGACAGGGGGCTTACACTGAAGCTTTCTTT. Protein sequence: CSARSGQGAYTEAFF.

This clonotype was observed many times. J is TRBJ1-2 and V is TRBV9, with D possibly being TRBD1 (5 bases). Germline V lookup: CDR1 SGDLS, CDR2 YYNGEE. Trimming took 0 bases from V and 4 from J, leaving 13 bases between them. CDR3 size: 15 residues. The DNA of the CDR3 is TGTGCCAGCAGCGTAGAGGGACGGGGAGGCTATGGCTACACCTTC. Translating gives CASSVEGRGGYGYTF.

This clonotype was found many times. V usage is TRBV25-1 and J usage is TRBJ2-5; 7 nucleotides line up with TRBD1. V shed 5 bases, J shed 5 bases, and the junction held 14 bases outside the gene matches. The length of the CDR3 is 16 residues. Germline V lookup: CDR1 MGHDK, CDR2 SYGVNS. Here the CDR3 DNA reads TGTGCCAGCAGTTCCCGAAACGGCGGCAGGGGGGAGACCCAGTACTTC. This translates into CASSSRNGGRGETQYF.

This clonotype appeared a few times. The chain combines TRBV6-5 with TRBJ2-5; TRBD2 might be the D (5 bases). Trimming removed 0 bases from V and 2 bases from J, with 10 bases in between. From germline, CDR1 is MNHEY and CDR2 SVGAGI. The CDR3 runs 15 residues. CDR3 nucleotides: TGTGCCAGCAGTTACTCGGGAGCAACTCAAGAGACCCAGTACTTC. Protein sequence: CASSYSGATQETQYF.